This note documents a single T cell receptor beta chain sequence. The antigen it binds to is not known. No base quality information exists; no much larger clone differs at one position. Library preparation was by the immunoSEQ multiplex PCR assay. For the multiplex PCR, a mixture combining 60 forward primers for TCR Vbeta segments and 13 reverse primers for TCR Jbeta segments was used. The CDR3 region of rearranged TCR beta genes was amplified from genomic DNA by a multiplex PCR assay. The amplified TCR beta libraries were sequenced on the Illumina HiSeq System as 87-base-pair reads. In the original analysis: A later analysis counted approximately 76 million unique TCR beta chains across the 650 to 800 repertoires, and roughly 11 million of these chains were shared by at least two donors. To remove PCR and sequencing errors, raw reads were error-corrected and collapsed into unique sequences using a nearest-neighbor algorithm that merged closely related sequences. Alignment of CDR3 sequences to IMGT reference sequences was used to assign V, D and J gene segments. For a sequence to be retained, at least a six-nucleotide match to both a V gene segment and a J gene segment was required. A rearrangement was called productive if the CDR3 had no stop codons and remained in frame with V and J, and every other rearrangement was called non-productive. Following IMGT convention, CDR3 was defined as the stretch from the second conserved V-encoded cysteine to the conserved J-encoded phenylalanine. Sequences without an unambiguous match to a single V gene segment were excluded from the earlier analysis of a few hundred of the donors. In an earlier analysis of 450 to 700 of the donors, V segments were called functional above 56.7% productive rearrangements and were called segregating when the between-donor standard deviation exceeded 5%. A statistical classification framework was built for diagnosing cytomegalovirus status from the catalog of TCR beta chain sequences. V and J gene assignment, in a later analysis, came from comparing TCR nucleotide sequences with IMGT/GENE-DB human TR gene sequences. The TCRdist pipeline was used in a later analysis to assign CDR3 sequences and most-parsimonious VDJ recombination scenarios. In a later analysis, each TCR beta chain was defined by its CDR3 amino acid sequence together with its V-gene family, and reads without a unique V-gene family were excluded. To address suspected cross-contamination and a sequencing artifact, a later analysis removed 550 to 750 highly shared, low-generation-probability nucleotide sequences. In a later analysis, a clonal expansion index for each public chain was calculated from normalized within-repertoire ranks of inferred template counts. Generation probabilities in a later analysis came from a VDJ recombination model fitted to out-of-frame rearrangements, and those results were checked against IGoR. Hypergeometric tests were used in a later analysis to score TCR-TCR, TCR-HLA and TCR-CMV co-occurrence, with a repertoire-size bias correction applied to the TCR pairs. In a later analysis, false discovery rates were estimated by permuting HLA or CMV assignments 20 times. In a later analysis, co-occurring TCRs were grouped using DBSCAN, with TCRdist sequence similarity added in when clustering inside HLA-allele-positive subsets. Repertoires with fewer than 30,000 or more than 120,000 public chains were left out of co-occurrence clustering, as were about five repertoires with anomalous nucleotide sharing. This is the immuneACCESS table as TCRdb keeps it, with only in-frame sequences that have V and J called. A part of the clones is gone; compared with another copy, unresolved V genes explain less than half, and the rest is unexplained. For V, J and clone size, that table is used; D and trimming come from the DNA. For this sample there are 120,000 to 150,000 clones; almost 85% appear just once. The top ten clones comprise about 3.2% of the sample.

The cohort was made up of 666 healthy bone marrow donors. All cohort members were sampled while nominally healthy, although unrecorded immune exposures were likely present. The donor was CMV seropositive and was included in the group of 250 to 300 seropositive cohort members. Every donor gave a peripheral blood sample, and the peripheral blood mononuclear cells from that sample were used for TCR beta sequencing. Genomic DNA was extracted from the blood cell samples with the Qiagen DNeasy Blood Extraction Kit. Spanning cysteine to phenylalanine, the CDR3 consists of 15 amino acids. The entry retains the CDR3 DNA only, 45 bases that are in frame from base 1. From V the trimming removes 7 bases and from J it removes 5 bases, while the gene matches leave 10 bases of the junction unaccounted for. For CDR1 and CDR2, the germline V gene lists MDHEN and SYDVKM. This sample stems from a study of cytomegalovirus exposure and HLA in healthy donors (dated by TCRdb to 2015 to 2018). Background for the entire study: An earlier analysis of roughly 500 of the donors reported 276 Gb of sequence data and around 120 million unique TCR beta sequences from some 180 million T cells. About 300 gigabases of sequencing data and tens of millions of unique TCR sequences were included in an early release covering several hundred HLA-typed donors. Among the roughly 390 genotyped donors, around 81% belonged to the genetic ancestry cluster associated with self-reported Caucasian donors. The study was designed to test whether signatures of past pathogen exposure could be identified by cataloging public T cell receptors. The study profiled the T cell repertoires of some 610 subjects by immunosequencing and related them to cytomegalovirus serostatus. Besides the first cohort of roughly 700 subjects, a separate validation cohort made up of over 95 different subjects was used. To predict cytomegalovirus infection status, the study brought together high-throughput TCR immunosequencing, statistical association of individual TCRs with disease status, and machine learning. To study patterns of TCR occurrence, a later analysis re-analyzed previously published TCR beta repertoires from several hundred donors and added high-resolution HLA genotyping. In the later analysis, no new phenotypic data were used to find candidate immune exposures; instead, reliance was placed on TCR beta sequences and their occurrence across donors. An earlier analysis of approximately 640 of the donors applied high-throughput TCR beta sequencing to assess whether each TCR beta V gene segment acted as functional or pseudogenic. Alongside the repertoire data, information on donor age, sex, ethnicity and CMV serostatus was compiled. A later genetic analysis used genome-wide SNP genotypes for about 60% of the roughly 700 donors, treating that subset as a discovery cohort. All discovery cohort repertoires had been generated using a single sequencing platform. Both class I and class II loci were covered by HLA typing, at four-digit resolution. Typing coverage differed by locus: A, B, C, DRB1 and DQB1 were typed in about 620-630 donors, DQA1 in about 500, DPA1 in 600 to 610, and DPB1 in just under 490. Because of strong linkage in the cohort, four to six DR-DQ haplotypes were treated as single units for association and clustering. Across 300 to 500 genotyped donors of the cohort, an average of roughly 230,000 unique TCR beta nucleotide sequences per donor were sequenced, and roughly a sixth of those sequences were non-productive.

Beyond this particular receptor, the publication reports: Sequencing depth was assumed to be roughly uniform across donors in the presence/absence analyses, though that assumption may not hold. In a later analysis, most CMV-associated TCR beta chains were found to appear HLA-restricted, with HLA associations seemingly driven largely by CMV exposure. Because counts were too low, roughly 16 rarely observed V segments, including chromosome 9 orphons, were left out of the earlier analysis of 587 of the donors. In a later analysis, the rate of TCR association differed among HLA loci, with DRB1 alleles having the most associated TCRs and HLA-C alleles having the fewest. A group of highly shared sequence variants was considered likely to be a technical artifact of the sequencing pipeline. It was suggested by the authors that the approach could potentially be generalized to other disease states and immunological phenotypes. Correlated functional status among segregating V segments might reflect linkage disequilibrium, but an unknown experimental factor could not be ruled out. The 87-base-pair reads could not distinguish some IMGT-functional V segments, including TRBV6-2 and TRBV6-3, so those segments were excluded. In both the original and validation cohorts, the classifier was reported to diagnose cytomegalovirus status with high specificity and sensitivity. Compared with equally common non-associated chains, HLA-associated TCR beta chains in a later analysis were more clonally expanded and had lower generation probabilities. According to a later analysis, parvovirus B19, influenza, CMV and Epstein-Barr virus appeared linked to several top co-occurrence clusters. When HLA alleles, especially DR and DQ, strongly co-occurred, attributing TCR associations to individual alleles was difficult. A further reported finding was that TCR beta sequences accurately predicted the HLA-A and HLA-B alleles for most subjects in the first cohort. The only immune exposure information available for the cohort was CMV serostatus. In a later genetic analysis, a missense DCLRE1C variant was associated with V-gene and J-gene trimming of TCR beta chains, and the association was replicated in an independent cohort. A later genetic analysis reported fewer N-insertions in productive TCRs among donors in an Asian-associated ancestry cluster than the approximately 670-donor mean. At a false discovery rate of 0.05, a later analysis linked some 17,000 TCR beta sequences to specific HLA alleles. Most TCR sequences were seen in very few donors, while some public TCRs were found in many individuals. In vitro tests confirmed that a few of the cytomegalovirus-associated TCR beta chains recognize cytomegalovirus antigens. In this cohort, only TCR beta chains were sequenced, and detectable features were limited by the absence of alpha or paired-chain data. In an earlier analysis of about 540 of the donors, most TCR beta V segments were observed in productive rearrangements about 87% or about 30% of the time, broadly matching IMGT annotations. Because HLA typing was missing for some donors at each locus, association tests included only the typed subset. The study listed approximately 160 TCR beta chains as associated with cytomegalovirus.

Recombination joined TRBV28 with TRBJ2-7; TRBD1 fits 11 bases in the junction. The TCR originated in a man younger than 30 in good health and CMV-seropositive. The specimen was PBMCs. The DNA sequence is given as TGTGCCAGCACCCCGAGGACAGGGGGCCGTGACGAGCAGTACTTC. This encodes CASTPRTGGRDEQYF.